Detailed here is one T cell receptor (beta chain). Its matching antigen is unknown. The data were taken from a study of a mutant IDH1 vaccine in newly diagnosed glioma. Study context: Patients arrived already treated with radiotherapy, temozolomide, or both, most having had both.

Time point: week 47, end of study. The vaccine gave 300 ug of a 20-mer mutant IDH1 peptide subcutaneously per dose. Repertoires were generated with immunoSEQ multiplex PCR, while TCRdb's copy carries only in-frame clones and drops some. Counted here are tens of thousands of clones, 76% occurring once; the ten biggest clones make up 4.9%. The CDR3 extends over 12 amino acids. Trimming took 5 bases from V and 4 from J, leaving 7 bases between them. In germline, CDR1 is SGHDT, CDR2 YYEEEE. The rearrangement links TRBV5-6 to TRBJ1-3, with D possibly being TRBD1 (5 bases). Sequenced here: PBMCs, sampled from a glioma patient whose treatment included an IDH1 peptide vaccine. The receptor was isolated from a woman in her forties with glioma. Some clones in this sample may be carry-over from other donors' samples. The CDR3 DNA is TGTGCCAGCAGGCAGGGCGGAAACACCATATATTTT. It translates to CASRQGGNTIYF.